This is a list of T cell receptor beta chains from one sample in a study of T cells in Graves' hyperthyroidism and ophthalmopathy. In TCRdb, the multiplex PCR reads were re-called with MiXCR into one record per CDR3 protein. The sample records a few hundred thousand distinct CDR3 sequences, approximately 18% being singletons. The sequenced sample was blood. These receptor sequences come from a woman between 50 and 59 years old with Graves' hyperthyroidism. CDR3s include the opening cysteine and the closing phenylalanine or tryptophan. Fields, in order: D gene, V gene, clone size, J gene, CDR3 DNA, CDR3 protein. D genes are given only for firm matches. Rows give clone size only sometimes, using once, few, many, or a class for an expanded clone.

D: -; V: TRBV29-1; size: -; J: TRBJ1-3; DNA: TGCAGCGCTCGATCAGGGACCACCTCTGGAAACACCATATATTTT; CDR3: CSARSGTTSGNTIYF
D: TRBD1; V: TRBV10-3; size: once; J: TRBJ1-5; DNA: TGTGCCATCAGTGAGCAGGGGGCTGGCAGTCAGCCCCAGCATTTT; CDR3: CAISEQGAGSQPQHF
D: TRBD1; V: TRBV9; size: many; J: TRBJ2-1; DNA: TGTGCCAGCAGCGTAGGGGGACAGGTTCCGGATGAGCAGTTCTTC; CDR3: CASSVGGQVPDEQFF
D: TRBD1; V: TRBV19; size: -; J: TRBJ2-2; DNA: TGTGCCAGTTATCCAGGGGGTGGCGGGGAGCTGTTTTTT; CDR3: CASYPGGGGELFF
D: -; V: TRBV3-1; size: many; J: TRBJ1-1; DNA: TGTGCCAGCAGCCTCCGGACGGGGAAGAACACTGAAGCTTTCTTT; CDR3: CASSLRTGKNTEAFF
D: -; V: TRBV18; size: -; J: TRBJ1-1; DNA: TGTGCCAGCTCACCAGCCAAGGGCTACACTGAAGCTTTCTTT; CDR3: CASSPAKGYTEAFF
D: -; V: TRBV29-1; size: few; J: TRBJ1-1; DNA: TGCAGCGTTAGAAGTCAAGGTAGCGGAACTGAAGCTTTCTTT; CDR3: CSVRSQGSGTEAFF
D: -; V: TRBV10-3; size: many; J: TRBJ1-2; DNA: TGTGCCATCAGAGGCTCGGGGCAGGAGGGTGGCTACACCTTC; CDR3: CAIRGSGQEGGYTF
D: TRBD1; V: TRBV6-1; size: -; J: TRBJ2-6; DNA: TGTGCCAGCAGTGCCAGAGGGGGCACTGGGGCCAACGTCCTGACTTTC; CDR3: CASSARGGTGANVLTF
D: -; V: TRBV7-9; size: -; J: TRBJ2-2; DNA: TGTGCCAGCAGCTTAGCGCGTGCCGGGGAGCTGTTTTTT; CDR3: CASSLARAGELFF
D: -; V: TRBV28; size: few; J: TRBJ2-5; DNA: TGTGCCAGCAGGCTAGGGGGAATGGGGGAGACCCAGTACTTC; CDR3: CASRLGGMGETQYF
D: TRBD1; V: TRBV2; size: -; J: TRBJ1-6; DNA: TGTGCCAGCAGTGAAGCGTGGACAGGGGATTCACCCCTCCACTTT; CDR3: CASSEAWTGDSPLHF
D: -; V: TRBV20-1; size: many; J: TRBJ1-5; DNA: TGCAGTGCTAGAGAGGACAGTAGCAATCAGCCCCAGCATTTT; CDR3: CSAREDSSNQPQHF
D: TRBD2; V: TRBV7-8; size: few; J: TRBJ2-1; DNA: TGTGCCAGCAGCTTAATGACGGGAGCGGGAGCCTACAATGAGCAGTTCTTC; CDR3: CASSLMTGAGAYNEQFF
D: -; V: TRBV10-3; size: once; J: TRBJ2-5; DNA: TGTGCCATCAGTGTGGGACATCAACAAGAGACCCAGTACTTC; CDR3: CAISVGHQQETQYF
D: -; V: TRBV20-1; size: -; J: TRBJ2-5; DNA: TGCAGTGCTAGTGGACCAGGGGTAGGAGAGACCCAGTACTTC; CDR3: CSASGPGVGETQYF
D: TRBD1; V: TRBV19; size: -; J: TRBJ1-5; DNA: TGTGCCAGTAGTATCAGGGGGGATCAGCCCCAGCATTTT; CDR3: CASSIRGDQPQHF
D: -; V: TRBV5-1; size: many; J: TRBJ2-3; DNA: TGCGCCAGCAGAGGGCACGGAGATACGCAGTATTTT; CDR3: CASRGHGDTQYF
D: TRBD1; V: TRBV5-1; size: -; J: TRBJ2-7; DNA: TGCGCCAGCAGCTTACCCTGGGACAGGGCGAGCTCCTACGAGCAGTACTTC; CDR3: CASSLPWDRASSYEQYF
D: -; V: TRBV20-1; size: many; J: TRBJ2-7; DNA: TGCAGGGCAAGCGGGCACTCCTACGAGCAGTACTTC; CDR3: CRASGHSYEQYF
D: -; V: TRBV12-3/TRBV12-4; size: many; J: TRBJ2-1; DNA: TGTGCCAGCACTTTCGTCCATGGGGGGAGTCAGGGGACATGGACCTACAATGAGCAGTTCTTC; CDR3: CASTFVHGGSQGTWTYNEQFF
D: TRBD1; V: TRBV3-1; size: -; J: TRBJ2-5; DNA: TGTGCCAGCGGGACAGCACAAGAGACCCAGTACTTC; CDR3: CASGTAQETQYF
D: TRBD2; V: TRBV5-1; size: many; J: TRBJ2-1; DNA: TGCGCCAGCAGATCCGGGACTAGTCCCTACAATGAGCAGTTCTTC; CDR3: CASRSGTSPYNEQFF
D: -; V: TRBV11-1; size: many; J: TRBJ2-1; DNA: TGTGCCAGCAGCTACAGCCCCAGTAACAATGAGCAGTTCTTC; CDR3: CASSYSPSNNEQFF
D: -; V: TRBV6-1; size: -; J: TRBJ2-3; DNA: TGTGCCAGCTCGGAACAGCGGGGCACAGATACGCAGTATTTT; CDR3: CASSEQRGTDTQYF